This T cell receptor (beta chain) was recovered during a study of blood T cell repertoires in COVID-19. Turning to the study itself: Whether acute or convalescent, the COVID-19 samples came from the United States, Italy and Spain. In each case, the material was cDNA or gDNA derived from T cells, B-cell-depleted T cells, or PBMCs.

Study processing details: Quantification of nucleated cells was approximated via reference gene primer amplification. TCRdb's copy holds only in-frame clones and misses some; the assay was immunoSEQ multiplex PCR. V, J and clone size are those of that table, while D and trimming were read from the DNA. The sample lists 150,000 or so clones; about 82% were seen once. The V end was cut by 5 bases, the J end by 4 bases, with 15 bases between. In germline, CDR1 is SEHNR, CDR2 FQNEAQ (reference sequence). CDR3 size: 15 residues. Sequencing was done on a sample of peripheral blood. This clonotype originated in a woman in her 40s with active or convalescent COVID-19. This chain joins TRBV7-9 and TRBJ1-3; D possibly corresponds to TRBD1 (6 bases). In DNA form, the CDR3 reads TGTGCCAGCAGCCCGGGCGGGGGCCACGGAAACACCATATATTTT. Translating it yields CASSPGGGHGNTIYF.